The 15 T cell receptor beta chains in this list originate from one sample, sequenced in a study of molecular identifiers for immune sequencing clone quantification. One entry per CDR3 protein results from TCRdb running MiXCR on the PCR reads. Of over 50,000 distinct CDR3 sequences in the sample, just over 35% are singletons; the top ten hold 3.5% to 4.5%. The specimen sequenced was naive CD8+ T cells from blood, with Jurkat cell RNA spiked in. Subset described: FACS-sorted CD8+CD4-CCR7+CD45RA+ naive T cells. These receptors were taken from a human donor in good health. Some libraries in this study had Jurkat cell RNA spiked in.

This clonotype has a count of ten or more. The CDR3 loop is CASSVGPGGYYEQYF. Written as DNA, the CDR3 is TGTGCCAGCAGCGTAGGCCCAGGGGGGTACTACGAGCAGTACTTC. V usage is TRBV9 and J usage is TRBJ2-7; a possible D gene is TRBD1 (7 bases). This CDR3 contains 15 residues. The V end lost 0 bases, the J end lost 3 bases, and 13 bases lay between the germline ends. In germline, CDR1 is SGDLS, CDR2 YYNGEE.

In this sample, this clonotype turned up a few times. The rearrangement links TRBV6-5 to TRBJ1-4; 8 bases align to TRBD1. The CDR3 has 15 residues. The trim removed 6 bases at V and 8 bases at J, leaving 11 bases unmatched. Germline V gives CDR1 MNHEY, CDR2 SVGAGI. CDR3 bases: TGTGCCAGCAGCCAAACTGGACAGGGCAGAGAAAAACTGTTTTTT. Translated, it gives CASSQTGQGREKLFF.

There are a few counts of this clonotype. This may come from a read error, since a much larger clone is one base off. The genes are TRBV6-6 and TRBJ2-7; TRBD1 matches at 7 bases. Per the germline V gene, CDR1 is MNHNY and CDR2 is SVGAGI (reference sequence). The CDR3 loop spans 13 amino acids. This chain's CDR3 is CASRPTGYDERYF. CDR3 DNA sequence: TGTGCCAGCAGGCCGACAGGGTACGACGAGCGGTACTTC.

This clonotype was detected only once. This sequence may be a read error, since a much larger clone differs from it by one base. The genes are TRBV29-1 and TRBJ2-5; D might be TRBD1 (6 bases). V shed 6 bases and J shed 5 bases, with 16 bases lying between them. The CDR3 totals 13 residues. Germline V lookup: CDR1 SQVTM, CDR2 ANQGSEA. CDR3 loop: CSVPGQSHETQYF. The CDR3 DNA reads as TGCAGCGTCCCTGGACAGAGCCATGAGACCCAGTACTTC.

In its sample, this clonotype was seen many times. The V call is TRBV6-2 or TRBV6-3, the J call TRBJ1-5, with D perhaps TRBD1 (5 bases). The CDR3 contains 14 residues. Germline loops: CDR1 MNHEY, CDR2 SVGEGT. Trimming shortened V by 7 bases and J by 0 bases, and 10 bases separated the two germline ends. The CDR3 region is CASTDSYSNQPQHF. The CDR3 nucleotides are TGTGCCAGCACCGACAGCTATAGCAATCAGCCCCAGCATTTT.

This clonotype was picked up a small number of times. The rearrangement links TRBV2 to TRBJ2-2, with D perhaps TRBD1 or TRBD2 (5 bases each). Trimming shortened V by 2 bases and J by 1 base, and 17 bases separated the two germline ends. The germline V gene encodes CDR1 SNHLY and CDR2 FYNNEI. The CDR3 is 18 amino acids. CDR3 DNA: TGTGCCAGCAGTGAATCGGGGACCGGAGTAGGGAACACCGGGGAGCTGTTTTTT. Translating gives CASSESGTGVGNTGELFF. The whole variable domain, remainder taken from reference TRBV2 and TRBJ2-2, is EPEVTQTPSHQVTQMGQEVILRCVPISNHLYFYWYRQILGQKVEFLVSFYNNEISEKSEIFDDQFSVERPDGSNFTLKIRSTKLEDSAMYFCASSESGTGVGNTGELFFGEGSRLTVL.

This chain uses TRBV27 with TRBJ2-2; possibly TRBD1 for D (5 bases). CDR3 length equals 14 residues. Germline V lookup: CDR1 MNHEY, CDR2 SMNVEV (reference sequence). The V end lost 6 bases, the J end lost 6 bases, and 14 bases lay between the germline ends. The CDR3 region has the DNA TGTGCCAGCAGCCGAAGTCAGGGCCCCGGGGAGCTGTTTTTT. Translation: CASSRSQGPGELFF.

This clonotype showed up many times. The CDR3 protein is CSVGTGNQPQHF. The CDR3, as DNA: TGCAGCGTTGGGACAGGGAATCAGCCCCAGCATTTT. The rearrangement joins TRBV29-1 to TRBJ1-5; 8 positions match TRBD1. The CDR3 spans 12 residues. CDR1 and CDR2 (germline): SQVTM, ANQGSEA. Losses at the gene ends were 4 bases for V and 4 bases for J; bases not matched to a gene: 0.

The count of this clonotype is one. The rearrangement uses TRBV27 and TRBJ2-7, with TRBD1 matching 7 bases. The CDR3 spans 12 residues. Looked up from germline, CDR1 is MNHEY and CDR2 is SMNVEV (reference sequence). V trimming: 8 bases; J trimming: 5 bases; junction bases outside the gene matches: 6. The CDR3 DNA is TGTGCCAGCGGGGACAGAATGGACGAGCAGTACTTC. Protein: CASGDRMDEQYF.

This chain joins TRBV5-6 and TRBJ1-5; D ambiguous. Germline CDR1 SGHDT, CDR2 YYEEEE. The V end lost 10 bases, the J end lost 7 bases, and 6 bases lay between the germline ends. The CDR3 extends over 9 amino acids. CDR3 residues: CAAGQPQHF. CDR3 DNA sequence: TGTGCCGCTGGACAGCCCCAGCATTTT. Supplemented by reference TRBV5-6 and TRBJ1-5, the full variable domain reads DAGVTQSPTHLIKTRGQQVTLRCSPKSGHDTVSWYQQALGQGPQFIFQYYEEEERQRGNFPDRFSGHQFPNYSSELNVNALLLGDSALYLCAAGQPQHFGDGTRLSIL.

The sample holds many counts of this clonotype. The chain combines TRBV7-9 with TRBJ2-7; 8 bases agree with TRBD1. The CDR3 covers 14 residues. Germline V gives CDR1 SEHNR, CDR2 FQNEAQ (reference sequence). The V segment lost 6 bases and the J segment 4 bases; nucleotides outside the gene matches: 8. The CDR3 coding sequence is TGTGCCAGCAGTTCAGACAGGGGACCTTACGAGCAGTACTTC. It translates to CASSSDRGPYEQYF.

This clonotype appeared many times. This chain uses TRBV7-9 with TRBJ2-3; D not certain. This CDR3 is 12 amino acids long. CDR1 SEHNR and CDR2 FQNEAQ come from the germline V gene (reference sequence). The V end lost 2 bases, the J end lost 12 bases, and 12 bases lay between the germline ends. CDR3 DNA sequence: TGTGCCAGCAGCTTAAACGCCCCGAACCAGTATTTT. Its protein is CASSLNAPNQYF.

This clonotype was counted at least ten times. The chain has TRBV7-2 and TRBJ2-7; 13 bases fit TRBD2. The ends lost 5 bases at V and 4 bases at J; junction bases unmatched: 5. The length of the CDR3 is 15 residues. Germline-derived CDR1 and CDR2 are SGHTA and FQGNSA. The CDR3, as DNA: TGTGCCAGCAGCCGGACTAGCGGGAGAGGATACGAGCAGTACTTC. Translating gives CASSRTSGRGYEQYF. Complete variable domain (other parts from reference TRBV7-2 and TRBJ2-7): GAGVSQSPSNKVTEKGKDVELRCDPISGHTALYWYRQSLGQGLEFLIYFQGNSAPDKSGLPSDRFSAERTGGSVSTLTIQRTQQEDSAVYLCASSRTSGRGYEQYFGPGTRLTVT.

The chain has TRBV24-1 and TRBJ2-3, with TRBD1 identical over 10 bases. The CDR3 totals 17 residues. Germline V gene data show CDR1 as KGHDR and CDR2 as SFDVKD. Germline trimming cut 4 bases from V and 5 bases from J; bases unmatched to any gene: 11. The CDR3 sequence is CATSDPPRTGGVDTQYF. The CDR3 coding sequence is TGTGCCACCAGTGACCCGCCCAGGACAGGGGGTGTAGATACGCAGTATTTT.

This sequence joins TRBV7-3 and TRBJ2-3, with D hard to call. Trimming removed 5 bases at V and 4 bases at J, with 10 bases between. Germline V gene data show CDR1 as SGHTA and CDR2 as FQGTGA. This CDR3 has 13 residues. CDR3 nucleotides: TGTGCCAGCAGCCTCCTTGGGGCAGATACGCAGTATTTT. The encoded protein is CASSLLGADTQYF.